The 8 T cell receptor beta chains in this list originate from one sample, sequenced in a study of blood T cell repertoires in COVID-19. The assay was immunoSEQ multiplex PCR, and TCRdb's table has in-frame clones only and misses some. The table records fewer than 500,000 clones, approximately 86% of them present only once. The specimen sequenced was PBMCs or T cells enriched from blood (not recorded which). The receptors shown here come from a woman aged 18-29 years who had recovered from COVID-19.

The genes are TRBV19 and TRBJ1-3; D call uncertain. The CDR3 sequence is 13 residues long. The germline V and J ends were trimmed by 6 bases and 0 bases, with 6 bases remaining between them. Germline V gene lookup returns CDR1 LNHDA and CDR2 SQIVND (reference sequence). CDR3 in DNA: TGTGCCAGTAGGGTGAGCTCTGGAAACACCATATATTTT. This translates into CASRVSSGNTIYF.

CDR3 protein: CASRRGGLTDTQYF. The CDR3, as DNA: TGTGCCAGCAGGCGCGGGGGACTCACAGATACGCAGTATTTT. This chain links TRBV6-5 with TRBJ2-3; 7 nucleotides align to TRBD2. This CDR3 comprises 14 residues. V dropped 6 bases and J dropped 2; count of bases not matched to a gene: 5. Germline V gives CDR1 MNHEY, CDR2 SVGAGI.

J is TRBJ1-5 and V is TRBV4-1, with D possibly being TRBD1 (5 bases). The V end lost 3 bases, the J end lost 4 bases, and 10 bases lay between the germline ends. In germline, CDR1 is MGHRA, CDR2 YSYEKL. The CDR3 has 14 amino acids. CDR3 in amino acids: CASSQDQGNQPQHF. The CDR3 DNA reads as TGCGCCAGCAGCCAGGACCAGGGAAATCAGCCCCAGCATTTT.

This chain joins TRBV3-1 (or the pseudogene TRBV3-2) and TRBJ2-7; D possibly corresponds to TRBD2 (6 bases). The CDR3 is made up of 15 amino acids. The germline V and J ends were trimmed by 0 bases and 4 bases, with 13 bases remaining between them. Per the germline V gene, CDR1 is LGHDT and CDR2 is YNNKEL (reference sequence). DNA of the CDR3: TGTGCCAGCAGCCAAGATATTAGCGGCGGATACGAGCAGTACTTC. Amino acids: CASSQDISGGYEQYF.

The chain employs TRBV19 and TRBJ1-5; tentative D call: TRBD1 (6 bases). This CDR3 comprises 16 residues. The ends were cut back, 6 bases at V and 0 bases at J, with 15 bases in the middle. Germline V CDR1 and CDR2: LNHDA, SQIVND (reference sequence). CDR3 sequence: CASRPGTLTSNQPQHF. The CDR3 region has the DNA TGTGCCAGTAGACCCGGGACACTCACTAGCAATCAGCCCCAGCATTTT.

The chain recombines TRBV28 with TRBJ2-5; 11 nucleotides line up with TRBD2. Germline lookup yields CDR1 MDHEN and CDR2 SYDVKM. V trimming: 6 bases; J trimming: 4 bases; junction bases outside the gene matches: 7. The length of the CDR3 is 15 residues. CDR3 residues: CASSSSSGGTETQYF. CDR3 sequence (DNA): TGTGCCAGCAGCTCCTCTAGCGGGGGGACAGAGACCCAGTACTTC.

The chain combines TRBV7-2 with TRBJ2-7; perhaps TRBD2 as D (6 bases). The V end was cut by 4 bases, the J end by 7 bases, with 14 bases between. CDR1 and CDR2 from the germline V gene are SGHTA and FQGNSA. This CDR3 has 13 amino acids. CDR3 coding DNA: TGTGCCAGCAGCTCCCAGGGAGGTGGAGAGCAGTACTTC. The encoded protein is CASSSQGGGEQYF.

J is TRBJ2-5 and V is TRBV6-2 or TRBV6-3; TRBD2 might be the D (6 bases). This CDR3 comprises 15 residues. The V end was cut by 6 bases, the J end by 6 bases, with 20 bases between. Germline values: CDR1 MNHEY, CDR2 SVGEGT. CDR3 nucleotide sequence: TGTGCCAGCAGCCCCTCAGGAACTAGCTGGCAGACCCAGTACTTC. Translation gives CASSPSGTSWQTQYF.